What follows describes a single T cell receptor (beta chain). The data derive from a study of T cell responses to AZD1222 COVID-19 vaccine. Using immunoSEQ multiplex PCR, the repertoire was profiled, and TCRdb retains in-frame clones only, with some absent. The sample holds around 99,000 clones; 87% are singletons and the top ten take 4.5% to 6%. Trimming took 4 bases from V and 4 from J, leaving 10 bases between them. The germline gives CDR1 MNHEY, CDR2 SMNVEV (reference sequence). This CDR3 is 13 amino acids long. V gene TRBV27 combines with J gene TRBJ1-2, with a possible D match to TRBD1 (6 bases). Specimen: peripheral blood, collected 28 days after the second AZD1222 dose. The TCR was taken from an adult who received the AZD1222 COVID-19 vaccine. This CDR3 reads CASSSWGAYGYTF. The CDR3 DNA reads TGTGCCAGCAGTTCATGGGGGGCCTATGGCTACACCTTC.